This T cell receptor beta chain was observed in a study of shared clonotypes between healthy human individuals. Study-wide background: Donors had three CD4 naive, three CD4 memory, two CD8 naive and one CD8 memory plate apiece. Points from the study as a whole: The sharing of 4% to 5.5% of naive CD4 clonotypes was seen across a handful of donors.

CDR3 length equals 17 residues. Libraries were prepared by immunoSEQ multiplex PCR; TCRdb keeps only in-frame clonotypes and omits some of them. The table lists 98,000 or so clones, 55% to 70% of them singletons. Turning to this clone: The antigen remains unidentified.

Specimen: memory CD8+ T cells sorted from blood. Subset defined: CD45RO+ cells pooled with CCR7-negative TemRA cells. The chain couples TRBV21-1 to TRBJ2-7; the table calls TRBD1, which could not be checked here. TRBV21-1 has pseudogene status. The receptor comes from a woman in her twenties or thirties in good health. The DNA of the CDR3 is TGTGCCAGCATACCCCAGAAGGACCAGGGCTTGGTCTACGAGCAGTACTTC. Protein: CASIPQKDQGLVYEQYF.